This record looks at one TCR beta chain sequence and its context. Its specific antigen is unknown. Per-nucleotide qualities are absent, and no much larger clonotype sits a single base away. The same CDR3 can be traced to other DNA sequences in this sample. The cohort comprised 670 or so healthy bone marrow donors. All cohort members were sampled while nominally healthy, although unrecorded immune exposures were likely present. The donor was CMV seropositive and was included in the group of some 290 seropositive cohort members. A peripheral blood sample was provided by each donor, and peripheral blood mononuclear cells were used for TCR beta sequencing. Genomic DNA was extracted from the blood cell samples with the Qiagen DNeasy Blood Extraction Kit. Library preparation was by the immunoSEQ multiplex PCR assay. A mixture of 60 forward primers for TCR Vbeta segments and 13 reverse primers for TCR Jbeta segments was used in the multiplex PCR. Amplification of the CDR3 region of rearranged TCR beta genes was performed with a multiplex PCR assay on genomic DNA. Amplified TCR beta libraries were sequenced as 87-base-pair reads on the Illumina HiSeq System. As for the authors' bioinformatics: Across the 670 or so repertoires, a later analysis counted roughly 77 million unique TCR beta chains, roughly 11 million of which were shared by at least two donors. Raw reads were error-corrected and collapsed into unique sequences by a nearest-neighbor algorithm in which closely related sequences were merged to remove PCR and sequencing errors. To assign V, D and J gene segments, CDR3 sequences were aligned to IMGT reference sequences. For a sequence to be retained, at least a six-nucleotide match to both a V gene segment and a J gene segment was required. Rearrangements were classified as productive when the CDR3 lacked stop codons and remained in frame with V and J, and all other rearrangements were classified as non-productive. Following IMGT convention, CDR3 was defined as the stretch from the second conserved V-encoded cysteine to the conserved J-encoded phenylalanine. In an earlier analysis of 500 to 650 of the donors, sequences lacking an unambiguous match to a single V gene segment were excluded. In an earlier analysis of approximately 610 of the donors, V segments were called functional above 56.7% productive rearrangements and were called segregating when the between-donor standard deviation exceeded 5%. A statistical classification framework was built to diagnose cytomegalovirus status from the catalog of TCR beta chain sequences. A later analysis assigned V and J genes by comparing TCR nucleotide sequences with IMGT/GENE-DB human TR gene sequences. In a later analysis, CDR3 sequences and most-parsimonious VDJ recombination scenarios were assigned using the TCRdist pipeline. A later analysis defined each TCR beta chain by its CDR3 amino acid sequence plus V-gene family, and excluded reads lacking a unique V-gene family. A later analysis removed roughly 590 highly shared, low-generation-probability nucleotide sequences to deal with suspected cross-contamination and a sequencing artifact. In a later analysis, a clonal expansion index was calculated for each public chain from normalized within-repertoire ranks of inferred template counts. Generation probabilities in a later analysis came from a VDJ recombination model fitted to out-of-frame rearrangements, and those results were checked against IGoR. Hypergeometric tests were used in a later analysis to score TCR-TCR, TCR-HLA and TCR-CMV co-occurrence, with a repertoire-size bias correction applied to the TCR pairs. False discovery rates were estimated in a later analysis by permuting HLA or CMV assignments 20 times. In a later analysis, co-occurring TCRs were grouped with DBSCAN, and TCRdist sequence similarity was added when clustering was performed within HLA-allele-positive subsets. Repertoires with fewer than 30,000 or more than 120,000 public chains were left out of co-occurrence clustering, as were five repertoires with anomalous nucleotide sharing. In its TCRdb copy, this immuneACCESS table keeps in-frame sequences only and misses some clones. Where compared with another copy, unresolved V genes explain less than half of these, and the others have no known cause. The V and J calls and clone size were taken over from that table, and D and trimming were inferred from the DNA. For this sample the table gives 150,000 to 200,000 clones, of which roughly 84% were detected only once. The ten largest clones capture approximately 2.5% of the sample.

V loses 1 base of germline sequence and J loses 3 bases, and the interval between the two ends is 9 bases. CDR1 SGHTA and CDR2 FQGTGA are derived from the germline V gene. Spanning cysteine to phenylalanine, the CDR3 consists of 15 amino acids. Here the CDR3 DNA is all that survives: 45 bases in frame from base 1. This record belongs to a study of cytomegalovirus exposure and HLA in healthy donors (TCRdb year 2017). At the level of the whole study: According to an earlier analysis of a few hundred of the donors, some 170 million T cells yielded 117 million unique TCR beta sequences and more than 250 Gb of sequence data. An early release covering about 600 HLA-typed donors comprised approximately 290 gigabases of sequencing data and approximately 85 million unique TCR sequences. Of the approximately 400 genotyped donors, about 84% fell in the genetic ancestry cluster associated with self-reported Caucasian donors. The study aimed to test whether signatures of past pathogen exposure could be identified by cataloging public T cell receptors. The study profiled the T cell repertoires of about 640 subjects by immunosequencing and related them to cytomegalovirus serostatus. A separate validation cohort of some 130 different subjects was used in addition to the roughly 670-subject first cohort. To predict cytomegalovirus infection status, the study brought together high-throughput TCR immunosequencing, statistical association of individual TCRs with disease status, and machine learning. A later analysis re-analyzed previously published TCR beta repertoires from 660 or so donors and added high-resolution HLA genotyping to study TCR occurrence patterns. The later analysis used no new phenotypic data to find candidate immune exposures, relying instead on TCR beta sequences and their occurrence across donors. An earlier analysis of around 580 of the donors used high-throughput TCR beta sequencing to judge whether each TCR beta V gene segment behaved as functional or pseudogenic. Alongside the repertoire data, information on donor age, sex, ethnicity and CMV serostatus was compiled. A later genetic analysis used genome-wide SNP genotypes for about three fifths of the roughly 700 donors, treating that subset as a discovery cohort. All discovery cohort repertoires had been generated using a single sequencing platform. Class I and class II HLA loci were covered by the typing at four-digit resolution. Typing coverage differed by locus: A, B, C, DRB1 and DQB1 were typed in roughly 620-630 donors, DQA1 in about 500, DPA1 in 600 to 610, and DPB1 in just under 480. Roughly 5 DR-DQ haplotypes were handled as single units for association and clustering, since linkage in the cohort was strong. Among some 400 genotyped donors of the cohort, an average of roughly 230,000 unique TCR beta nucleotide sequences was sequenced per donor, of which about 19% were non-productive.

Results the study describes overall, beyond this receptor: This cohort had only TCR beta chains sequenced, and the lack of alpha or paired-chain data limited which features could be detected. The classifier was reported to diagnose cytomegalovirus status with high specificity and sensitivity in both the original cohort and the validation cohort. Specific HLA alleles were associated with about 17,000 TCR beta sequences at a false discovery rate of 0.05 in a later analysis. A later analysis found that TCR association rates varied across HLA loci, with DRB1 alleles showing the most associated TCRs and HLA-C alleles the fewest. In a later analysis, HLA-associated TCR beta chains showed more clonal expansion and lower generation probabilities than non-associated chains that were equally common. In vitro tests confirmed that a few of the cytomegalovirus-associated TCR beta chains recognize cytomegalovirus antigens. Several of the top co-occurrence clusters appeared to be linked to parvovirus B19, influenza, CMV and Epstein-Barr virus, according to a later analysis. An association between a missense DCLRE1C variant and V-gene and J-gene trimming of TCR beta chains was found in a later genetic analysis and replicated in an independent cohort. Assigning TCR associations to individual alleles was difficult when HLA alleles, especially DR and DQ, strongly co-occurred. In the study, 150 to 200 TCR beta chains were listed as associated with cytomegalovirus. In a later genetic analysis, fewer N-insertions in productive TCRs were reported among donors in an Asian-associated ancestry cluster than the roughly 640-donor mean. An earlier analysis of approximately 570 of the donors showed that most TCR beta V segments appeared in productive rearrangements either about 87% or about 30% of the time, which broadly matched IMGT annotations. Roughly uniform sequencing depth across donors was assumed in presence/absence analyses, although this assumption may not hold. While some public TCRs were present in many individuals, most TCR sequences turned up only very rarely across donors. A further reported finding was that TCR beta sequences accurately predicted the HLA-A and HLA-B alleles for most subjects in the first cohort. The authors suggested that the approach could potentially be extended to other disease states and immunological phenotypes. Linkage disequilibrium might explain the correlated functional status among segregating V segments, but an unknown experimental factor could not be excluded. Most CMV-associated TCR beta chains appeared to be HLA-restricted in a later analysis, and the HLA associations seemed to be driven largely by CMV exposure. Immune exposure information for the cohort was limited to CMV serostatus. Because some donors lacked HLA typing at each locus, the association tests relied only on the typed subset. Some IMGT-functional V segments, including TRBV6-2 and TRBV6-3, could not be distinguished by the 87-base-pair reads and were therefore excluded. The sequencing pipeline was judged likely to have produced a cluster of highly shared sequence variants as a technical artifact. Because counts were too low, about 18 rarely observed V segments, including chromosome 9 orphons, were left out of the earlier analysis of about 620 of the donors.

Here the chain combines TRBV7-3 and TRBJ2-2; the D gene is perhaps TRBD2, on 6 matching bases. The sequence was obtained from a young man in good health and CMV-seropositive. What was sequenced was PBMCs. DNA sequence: TGTGCCAGCAGCTTAAACGGGGGAGACACCGGGGAGCTGTTTTTT. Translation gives CASSLNGGDTGELFF.